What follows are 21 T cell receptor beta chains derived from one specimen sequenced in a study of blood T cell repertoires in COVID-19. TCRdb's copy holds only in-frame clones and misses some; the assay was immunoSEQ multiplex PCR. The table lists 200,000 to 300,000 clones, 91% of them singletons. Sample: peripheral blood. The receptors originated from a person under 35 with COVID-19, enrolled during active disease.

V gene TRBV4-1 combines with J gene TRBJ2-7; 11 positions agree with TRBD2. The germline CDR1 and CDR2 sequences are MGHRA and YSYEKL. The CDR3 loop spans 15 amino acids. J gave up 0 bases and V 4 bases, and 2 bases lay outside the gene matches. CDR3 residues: CASSPGLADSYEQYF. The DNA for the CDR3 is TGCGCCAGCAGCCCGGGACTAGCGGACTCCTACGAGCAGTACTTC.

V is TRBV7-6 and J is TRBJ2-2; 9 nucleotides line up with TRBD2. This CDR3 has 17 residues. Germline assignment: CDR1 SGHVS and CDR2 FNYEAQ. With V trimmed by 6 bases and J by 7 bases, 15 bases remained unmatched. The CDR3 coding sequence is TGTGCCAGCAGACCGTCCGGGACTAGCAAATTGGACGGGGAGCTGTTTTTT. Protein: CASRPSGTSKLDGELFF.

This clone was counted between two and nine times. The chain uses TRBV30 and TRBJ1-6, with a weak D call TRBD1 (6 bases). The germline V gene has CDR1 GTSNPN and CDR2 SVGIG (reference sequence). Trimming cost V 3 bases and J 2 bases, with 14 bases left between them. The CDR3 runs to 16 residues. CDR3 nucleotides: TGTGCCTGGAGGTCTAACAGGGTTACCTATAATTCACCCCTCCACTTT. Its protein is CAWRSNRVTYNSPLHF.

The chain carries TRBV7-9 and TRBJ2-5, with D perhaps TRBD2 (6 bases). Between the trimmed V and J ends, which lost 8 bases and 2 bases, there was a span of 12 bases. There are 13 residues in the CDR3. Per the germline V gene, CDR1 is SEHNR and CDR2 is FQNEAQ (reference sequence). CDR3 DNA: TGTGCCAGCCAGCGAGGGACTCAAGAGACCCAGTACTTC. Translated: CASQRGTQETQYF.

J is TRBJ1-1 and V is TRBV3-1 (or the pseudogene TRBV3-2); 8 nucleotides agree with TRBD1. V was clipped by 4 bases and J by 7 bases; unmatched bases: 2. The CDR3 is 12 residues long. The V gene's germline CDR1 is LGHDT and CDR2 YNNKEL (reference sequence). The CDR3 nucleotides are TGTGCCAGCAGCCGGGGACAGGTTGAAGCTTTCTTT. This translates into CASSRGQVEAFF.

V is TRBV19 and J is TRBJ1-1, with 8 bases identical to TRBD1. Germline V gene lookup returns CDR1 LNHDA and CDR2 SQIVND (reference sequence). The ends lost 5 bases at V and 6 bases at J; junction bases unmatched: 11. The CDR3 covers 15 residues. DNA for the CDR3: TGTGCCAGTAGTTGGGACGGGACAGGTAACGCTGAAGCTTTCTTT. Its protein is CASSWDGTGNAEAFF.

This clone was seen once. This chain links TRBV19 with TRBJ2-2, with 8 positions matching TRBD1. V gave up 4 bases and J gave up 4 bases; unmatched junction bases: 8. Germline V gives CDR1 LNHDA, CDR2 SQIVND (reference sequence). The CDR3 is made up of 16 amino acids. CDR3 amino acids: CASSTRTGIFTGELFF. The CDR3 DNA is TGTGCCAGTAGTACAAGGACAGGGATTTTCACCGGGGAGCTGTTTTTT.

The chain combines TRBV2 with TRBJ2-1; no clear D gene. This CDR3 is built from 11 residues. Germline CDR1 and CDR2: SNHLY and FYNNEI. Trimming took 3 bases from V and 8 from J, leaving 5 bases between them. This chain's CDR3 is CASSEADEQFF. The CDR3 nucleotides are TGTGCCAGCAGTGAGGCGGATGAGCAGTTCTTC.

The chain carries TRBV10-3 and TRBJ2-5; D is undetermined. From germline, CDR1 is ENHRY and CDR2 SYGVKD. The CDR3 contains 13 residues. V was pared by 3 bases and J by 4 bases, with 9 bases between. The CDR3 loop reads CAISDGPGETQYF. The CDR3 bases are TGTGCCATCAGTGATGGGCCCGGAGAGACCCAGTACTTC.

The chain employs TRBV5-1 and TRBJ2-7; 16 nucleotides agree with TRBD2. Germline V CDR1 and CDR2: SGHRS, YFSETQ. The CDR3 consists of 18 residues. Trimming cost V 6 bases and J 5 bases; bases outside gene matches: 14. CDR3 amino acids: CASTPFPGLAGGPHEQYF. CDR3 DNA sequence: TGCGCCAGCACCCCTTTTCCGGGACTAGCGGGAGGGCCTCACGAGCAGTACTTC.

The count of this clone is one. The CDR3 bases are TGTGCCAGCAGCTTACAGGGTGCGGCATTGAACACTGAAGCTTTCTTT. This gives the protein CASSLQGAALNTEAFF. This rearrangement joins TRBV7-2 to TRBJ1-1, with D perhaps matching TRBD1 (5 bases). Trimming removed 2 bases from V and 0 bases from J, with 13 bases in between. CDR1 and CDR2 (germline): SGHTA, FQGNSA. The CDR3 length is 16 residues.

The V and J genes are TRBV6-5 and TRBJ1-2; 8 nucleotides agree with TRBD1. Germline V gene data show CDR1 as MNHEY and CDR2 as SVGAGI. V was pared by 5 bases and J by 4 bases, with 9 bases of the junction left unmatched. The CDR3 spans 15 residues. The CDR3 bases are TGTGCCAGCAGTCACCAGGACAGGGATGGCTATGGCTACACCTTC. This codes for CASSHQDRDGYGYTF.

CDR3 in DNA: TGTGCCATCAGTGAGTCAGGGGTCTCCTACAATGAGCAGTTCTTC. Protein sequence: CAISESGVSYNEQFF. The rearrangement uses TRBV10-3 and TRBJ2-1; D is perhaps TRBD1 (5 bases). V lost 0 bases and J 0 bases, leaving 6 bases between the germline ends. CDR3 length equals 15 residues. The germline V gene encodes CDR1 ENHRY and CDR2 SYGVKD.

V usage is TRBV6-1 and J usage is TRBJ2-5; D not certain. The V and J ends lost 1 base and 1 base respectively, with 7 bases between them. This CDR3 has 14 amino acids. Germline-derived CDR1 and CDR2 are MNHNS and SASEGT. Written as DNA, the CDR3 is TGTGCCAGCAGTGAAGTAATAGTCCAAGAGACCCAGTACTTC. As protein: CASSEVIVQETQYF.

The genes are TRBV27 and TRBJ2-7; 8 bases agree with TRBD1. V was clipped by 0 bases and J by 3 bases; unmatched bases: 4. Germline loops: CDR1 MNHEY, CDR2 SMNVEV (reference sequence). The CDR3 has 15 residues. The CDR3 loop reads CASSLSTGAGYEQYF. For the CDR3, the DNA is TGTGCCAGCAGTTTATCGACAGGGGCGGGCTACGAGCAGTACTTC.

DNA of the CDR3: TGTGCCAGTAGCCCCGGGACTTCCCTCTCCTACGAGCAGTACTTC. Translating it yields CASSPGTSLSYEQYF. The genes are TRBV19 and TRBJ2-7, with D possibly matching TRBD2 (6 bases). V lost 6 bases and J 0 bases, leaving 15 bases between the germline ends. The CDR3 is made up of 15 amino acids. Germline CDR1 and CDR2: LNHDA and SQIVND (reference sequence).

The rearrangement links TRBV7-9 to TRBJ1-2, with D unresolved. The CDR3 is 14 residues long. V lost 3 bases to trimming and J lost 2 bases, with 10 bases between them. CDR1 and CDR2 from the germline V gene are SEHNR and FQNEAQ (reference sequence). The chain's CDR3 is CASSFSDGNYGYTF. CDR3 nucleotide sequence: TGTGCCAGCAGCTTTAGTGACGGGAACTATGGCTACACCTTC.

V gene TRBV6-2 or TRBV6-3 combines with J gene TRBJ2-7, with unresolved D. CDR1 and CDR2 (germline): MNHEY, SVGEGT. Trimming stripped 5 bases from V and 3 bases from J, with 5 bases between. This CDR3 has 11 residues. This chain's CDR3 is CASSAVYEQYF. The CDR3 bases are TGTGCCAGCAGTGCGGTCTACGAGCAGTACTTC.

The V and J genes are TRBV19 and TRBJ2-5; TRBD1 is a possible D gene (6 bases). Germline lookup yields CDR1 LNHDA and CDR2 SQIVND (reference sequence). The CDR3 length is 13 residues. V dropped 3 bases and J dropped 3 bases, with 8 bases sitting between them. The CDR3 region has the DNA TGTGCCAGTAGTATTACAGGGAAAGAGACCCAGTACTTC. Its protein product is CASSITGKETQYF.

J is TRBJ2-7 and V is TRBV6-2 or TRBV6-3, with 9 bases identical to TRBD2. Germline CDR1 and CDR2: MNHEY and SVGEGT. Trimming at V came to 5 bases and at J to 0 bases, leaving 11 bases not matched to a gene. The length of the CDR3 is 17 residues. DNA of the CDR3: TGTGCCAGCAGTCCGGGACTAGCCTACAGGAGCTCCTACGAGCAGTACTTC. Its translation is CASSPGLAYRSSYEQYF.

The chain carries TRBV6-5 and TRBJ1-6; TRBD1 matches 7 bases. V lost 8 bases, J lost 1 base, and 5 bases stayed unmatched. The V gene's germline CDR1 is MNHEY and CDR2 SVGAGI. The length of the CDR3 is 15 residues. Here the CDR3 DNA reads TGTGCCAGCCAGCAGGGGGTGTCCTATAATTCACCCCTCCACTTT. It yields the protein CASQQGVSYNSPLHF.